This paragraph covers one T cell receptor (beta chain) sequence. In this sample, this clonotype turned up once. Its binding antigen is unknown. No qualities accompany the bases; no much larger clone lies one base away. One read is thin evidence. TCRbeta-specific cDNA was reverse-transcribed from around 0.45 ug total RNA using a constant-region primer and ProtoScript II reverse transcriptase. TCRbeta libraries were built with three nested multiplex PCR rounds, a slightly modified ARM-PCR procedure. Multiplex TRBV1-TRBV30 forward primers and a Cbeta reverse primer were used in the first two PCR rounds, each of which was run for roughly 10 cycles. Sample barcodes and Illumina adapters were added in a final 25-cycle PCR using Deep VentR polymerase. Before sequencing, amplicons of 200-500 bp were gel-purified using a QIAquick gel extraction kit. An Illumina HiSeq 2500 was used to sequence the TCRbeta amplicons with 250-bp paired-end reads. The original methods were these. Reads were quality-trimmed with Trimmomatic v0.33, and paired reads were merged with FLASH v1.2.11 to recover full CDR3 sequences. MiGEC v1.2.1b assigned V, D and J germline segments to the rearranged TCRbeta sequences. Clonotype statistics and Shannon-Wiener diversity indices were computed with VDJtools v1.0.0. Except for diversity analysis, only the 250 most abundant clonotypes of each sample were used in subsequent analyses to reduce sampling bias. TCRdb reworked the public reads: Q25 trimming with fastp, MiXCR clone assembly, productive beta chains retained. Rows are unified per CDR3 protein, each entry keeping the most common DNA and genes. The V and J calls here are based on TCRdb, not the publication. This sample lists about 100,000 distinct CDR3 sequences; more than 65% were detected once. The ten largest clones add up to 12% of the sample.

Without any cell sorting, total RNA and DNA were extracted together from 20-30 mg of bulk tissue using the AllPrep DNA/RNA mini kit. Between late 2015 and March 2016, roughly 5 patients in China with histopathologically diagnosed primary liver carcinoma had their tumors surgically resected. At the time of sampling, the patients were treatment-naive and had chronic HBV infection. Each tumor was sampled at five spatially separated regions: the tumor centre plus the superior, inferior, left-lateral and right-lateral poles. According to histology, viable tumor cells made up more than 85% of every tumor sample. Fresh tumor and adjacent tissue pieces were bisected, with one half stored in RNAlater at -80 degrees C and the other half sent for histology. The data stem from a study of tumor-infiltrating lymphocytes in primary liver carcinoma (dated by TCRdb to about 2017). Regarding the study in general: Of the five patients (three men and two women, aged 30 to 69 years), four had hepatocellular carcinoma and one had combined HCC and intrahepatic cholangiocarcinoma. The five patients had tumors of stage T1-T3 N0M0, with maximum diameters ranging from roughly 4.2 to 11 cm. Samples yielded roughly 3.5 to 7.13 million productive TCRbeta reads; read depth did not differ significantly between tissue types. The study combined TCRbeta repertoire sequencing, expression microarrays and whole-exome sequencing across five regions of each liver tumor, with adjacent normal tissue and blood. A total of around 35 specimens from 5 patients went through TCRbeta repertoire sequencing, namely 25 tumor regions, 5 adjacent noncancerous liver tissues and 5 peripheral blood samples. To link TCRbeta repertoire diversity with the local molecular phenotype, the roughly 27 tumor region samples were profiled using Agilent mRNA microarrays. Repertoires from technical replicates were highly reproducible, with mean shared-clone rates approximately 0.9 and correlation coefficients above 0.98. On the study overall, not on this receptor specifically: Since the samples were bulk and unsorted, there was no way to compare CD4+ and CD8+ T cell repertoires. Just about 8-25% of top clones turned up in all five regions of a tumor, which suggests spatial heterogeneity among tumor-infiltrating T cells. Repertoire overlap was higher between tumor regions (mean around 35%) than tumor-adjacent (roughly 17%) or tumor-blood (about 15%) pairs, consistent with antigen-driven expansion. The top 250 clones accounted for a significantly greater share of the repertoire in tumors than in blood (p = 0.039). Only the TCR beta chain was sequenced, so true repertoire diversity is likely underestimated because unpaired alpha chains were not captured. The study included only a few patients, and the authors note findings should be validated in a larger study.

Trimming costs V 6 bases and J 4 bases, and their ends lie 18 bases apart. From the germline V gene (reference sequence), CDR1 is DFQATT and CDR2 is SNEGSKA. There are 14 amino acids in the CDR3, from cysteine to phenylalanine inclusive. Only CDR3 DNA is held: 42 bases, read in frame from base 1. The sequence joins TRBV20-1 to TRBJ1-2; TRBD1 is possibly the D segment (5 matching bases). The sample was liver tumor tissue from sampling region 2. Sample cell subset or site, as interpreted from the label and publication: tumor region T2, inferior pole. This clonotype originated in a woman aged 60 to 75 with primary liver carcinoma and hepatitis B virus infection. The bases read TGCAGTGCCCGTGACCAACAGGCATCCTATGGCTACACCTTC. This sequence encodes CSARDQQASYGYTF.